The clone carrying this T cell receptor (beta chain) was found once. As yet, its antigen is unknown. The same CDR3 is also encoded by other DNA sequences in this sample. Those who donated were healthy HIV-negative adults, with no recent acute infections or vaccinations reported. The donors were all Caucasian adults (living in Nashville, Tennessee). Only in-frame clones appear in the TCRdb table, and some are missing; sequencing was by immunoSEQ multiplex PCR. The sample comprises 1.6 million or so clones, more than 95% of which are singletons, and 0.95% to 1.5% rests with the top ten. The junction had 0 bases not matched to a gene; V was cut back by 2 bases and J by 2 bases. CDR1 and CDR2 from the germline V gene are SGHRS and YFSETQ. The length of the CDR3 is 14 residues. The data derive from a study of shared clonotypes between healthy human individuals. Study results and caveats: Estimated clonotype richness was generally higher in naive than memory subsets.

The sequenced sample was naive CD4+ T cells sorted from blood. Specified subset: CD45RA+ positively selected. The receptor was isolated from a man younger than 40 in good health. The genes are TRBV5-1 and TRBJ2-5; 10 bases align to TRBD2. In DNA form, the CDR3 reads TGCGCCAGCAGCTTACTAGCGGGGCAAGAGACCCAGTACTTC. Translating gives CASSLLAGQETQYF.